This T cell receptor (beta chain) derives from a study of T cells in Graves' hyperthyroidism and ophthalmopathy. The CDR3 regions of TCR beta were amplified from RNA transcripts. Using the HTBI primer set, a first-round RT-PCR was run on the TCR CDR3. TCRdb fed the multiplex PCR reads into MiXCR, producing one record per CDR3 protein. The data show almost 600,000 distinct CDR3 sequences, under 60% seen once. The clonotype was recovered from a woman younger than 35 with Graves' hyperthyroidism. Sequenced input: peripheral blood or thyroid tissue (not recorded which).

In nucleotides, the CDR3 is TGTGCCAGCCCCCCGCTGGGGGCCACTCGGGGTGAAGCTTTCTTT. This translates into CASPPLGATRGEAFF. The V and J genes are TRBV11-2 and TRBJ1-1, with a tentative D call TRBD1 (6 bases). The V gene lost 8 bases and the J gene lost 7 bases, with 23 bases spanning the gap. Germline-derived CDR1 and CDR2 are SGHAT and FQNNGV. This CDR3 is 15 amino acids long.